This T cell receptor (beta chain) was captured by sequencing in a study of regulatory T cells in long-lasting Graves disease. This clonotype has more than one count but fewer than ten. Its antigen remains unidentified. Regarding time point: persistent/refractory GD, antithyroid drugs over 5 years with positive TRAb. Construction of the TCR library relied on RNA isolated from PBMCs. Enrollment of patients was through an endocrinology department in Xi'an, China. CDR3-region Arm-PCR and iRepertoire HTBI primers produced the TCR beta libraries. TCRdb re-derived calls from the multiplex PCR reads in MiXCR, one entry per CDR3 protein. Seen here are roughly 400,000 distinct CDR3 sequences, roughly a fifth observed once, and the top ten hold over 11%. Germline assignment: CDR1 GTSNPN and CDR2 SVGIG (reference sequence). CDR3 length equals 15 residues. V lost 0 bases to trimming and J lost 7 bases; unmatched junction nucleotides: 7.

Study-level results: Having only a small sample size may have limited accuracy. The study examined only peripheral blood, not thyroid tissue. Less diverse TCR repertoires were seen in persistent Graves' patients than in newly diagnosed ones.

The chain combines TRBV30 with TRBJ1-5, with 9 bases aligning to TRBD1. This sample comprised peripheral blood mononuclear cells (PBMCs), obtained when the disease was refractory, from a patient treated with antithyroid drugs. The origin of this receptor is a female donor with Graves disease. The CDR3 loop is CAWSVGTGRGQPQHF. DNA of the CDR3: TGTGCCTGGAGTGTTGGGACAGGGAGGGGCCAGCCCCAGCATTTT.